This T cell receptor beta chain was identified in a study of T cell responses to AZD1222 COVID-19 vaccine. A remark on this clone: What it recognizes is unknown.

The CDR3 totals 13 residues. CDR1 and CDR2 from the germline V gene are LGHNA and YSLEER. Trimming took 4 bases from V and 5 from J; bases not matched to a gene: 3. This table comes from immunoSEQ multiplex PCR, and its TCRdb copy is limited to in-frame clones, with some not included. The sample shows some 150,000 clones, just over 90% of them seen only once. Whole-study findings and limits: It was only five to seven AZD1222 recipients who were seropositive at baseline.

This chain uses TRBV4-3 with TRBJ2-5; 8 bases map to TRBD1. The sequenced sample was peripheral blood, obtained on day 0 of AZD1222 vaccination. The clonotype comes from an adult in good health. CDR3 in amino acids: CASSPRQGETQYF. The CDR3 bases are TGCGCCAGCAGCCCAAGACAGGGGGAGACCCAGTACTTC.